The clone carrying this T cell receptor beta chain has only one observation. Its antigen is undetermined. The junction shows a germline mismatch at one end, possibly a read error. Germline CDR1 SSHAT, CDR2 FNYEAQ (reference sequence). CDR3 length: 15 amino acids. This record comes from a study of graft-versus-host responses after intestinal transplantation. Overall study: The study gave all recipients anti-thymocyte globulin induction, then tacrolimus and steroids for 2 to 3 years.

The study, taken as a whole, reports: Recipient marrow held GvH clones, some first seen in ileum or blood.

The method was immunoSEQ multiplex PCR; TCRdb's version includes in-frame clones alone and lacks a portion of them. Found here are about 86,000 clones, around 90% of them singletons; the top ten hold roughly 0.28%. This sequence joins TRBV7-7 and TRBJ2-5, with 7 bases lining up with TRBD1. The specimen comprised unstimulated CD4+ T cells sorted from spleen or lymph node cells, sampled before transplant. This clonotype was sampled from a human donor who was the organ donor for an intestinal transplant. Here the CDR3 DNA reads TGTGCTAGCAGCCTAGCACAGGGGCCCCAAGAGACCCAGTACTTC. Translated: CASSLAQGPQETQYF.